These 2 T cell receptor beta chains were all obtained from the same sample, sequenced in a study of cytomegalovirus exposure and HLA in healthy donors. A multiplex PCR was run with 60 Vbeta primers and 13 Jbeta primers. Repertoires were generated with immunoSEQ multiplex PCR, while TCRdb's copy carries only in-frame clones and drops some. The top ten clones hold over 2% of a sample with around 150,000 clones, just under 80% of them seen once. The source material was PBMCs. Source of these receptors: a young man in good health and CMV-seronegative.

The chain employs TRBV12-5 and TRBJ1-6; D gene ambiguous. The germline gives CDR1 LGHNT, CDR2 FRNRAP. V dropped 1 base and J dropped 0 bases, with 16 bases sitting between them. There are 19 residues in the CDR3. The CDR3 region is CASGLDRSLGGSYNSPLHF. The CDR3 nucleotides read TGTGCTAGTGGTTTGGACCGGAGCTTGGGTGGCTCCTATAATTCACCCCTCCACTTT.

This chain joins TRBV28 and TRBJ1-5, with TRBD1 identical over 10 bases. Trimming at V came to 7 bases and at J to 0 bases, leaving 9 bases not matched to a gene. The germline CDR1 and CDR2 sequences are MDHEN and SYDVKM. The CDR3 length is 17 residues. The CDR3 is CASKIRTGGYSNQPQHF. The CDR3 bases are TGTGCCAGCAAAATTAGGACAGGGGGGTATAGCAATCAGCCCCAGCATTTT.